This T cell receptor (beta chain) stems from a study of cytomegalovirus exposure and HLA in healthy donors. Study-wide results and limits: The classifier reportedly diagnosed cytomegalovirus status with high sensitivity and specificity.

The PCR was carried out with 60 Vbeta primers and 13 Jbeta primers. Clones were read by immunoSEQ multiplex PCR, and TCRdb kept only the in-frame ones, dropping some. The table lists roughly 84,000 clones, around 77% of them singletons. To note about this clone: Its specificity is unknown.

This sequence was found in a middle-aged man in good health and CMV-seronegative. Sequenced material: PBMCs.

This chain's CDR3 is CASSRQPDNEQFF. The CDR3 coding sequence is TGTGCCAGCAGCAGACAACCAGACAATGAGCAGTTCTTC. The chain combines TRBV21-1 with TRBJ2-1; TRBD1, the table's D call, lacks a check against the DNA. TRBV21-1 is deemed a pseudogene. The length of the CDR3 is 13 residues.